This is a list of T cell receptor beta chains from one sample in a study of CD8 T cells in ankylosing spondylitis. Each CDR3 protein is one row after TCRdb ran MiXCR on the 5' RACE reads. The data hold 450,000 to 550,000 distinct CDR3 sequences, with approximately 5% observed a single time. Sequencing was carried out using blood, either unsorted or a sorted T cell fraction (not recorded which). These receptors originate from a male donor with ankylosing spondylitis. The CDR3 runs from the conserved cysteine through the conserved F or W. A D gene is named only where the DNA matches it firmly. Some rows mark clone size as missing; the rest say once, few, many or name a class of expanded clone.

V: TRBV7-2; size: few; J: TRBJ1-6; D: TRBD1; CDR3: CASSYGTGDSPLHF; DNA: TGTGCCAGCAGCTACGGGACAGGGGATTCACCCCTCCACTTT
V: TRBV3-1; size: many; J: TRBJ1-3; D: TRBD1; CDR3: CASSPFARYRGGNTIYF; DNA: TGTGCCAGCAGCCCTTTCGCAAGATACAGGGGTGGAAACACCATATATTTT
V: TRBV18; size: -; J: TRBJ2-3; D: -; CDR3: CASSQSRRDTQYF; DNA: TGTGCCAGCTCACAGAGTCGAAGAGATACGCAGTATTTT
V: TRBV4-3; size: many; J: TRBJ2-1; D: TRBD2; CDR3: CASSTLAGPYNEQFF; DNA: TGCGCCAGCAGCACACTAGCGGGTCCTTACAATGAGCAGTTCTTC
V: TRBV5-1; size: -; J: TRBJ2-7; D: -; CDR3: CASRKTGPGSYEQYF; DNA: TGCGCCAGCAGGAAGACAGGTCCCGGCTCCTACGAGCAGTACTTC
V: TRBV11-2; size: once; J: TRBJ2-2; D: TRBD2; CDR3: CASSAEGLASNGELFF; DNA: TGTGCCAGCAGCGCAGAGGGACTAGCATCAAACGGGGAGCTGTTTTTT
V: TRBV12-3/TRBV12-4; size: many; J: TRBJ2-2; D: TRBD2; CDR3: CASSLSPGGTGELFF; DNA: TGTGCCAGCAGTTTATCGCCCGGGGGGACCGGGGAGCTGTTTTTT
V: TRBV6-1; size: many; J: TRBJ2-5; D: TRBD2; CDR3: CASSRTSGRQETQYF; DNA: TGTGCCAGCAGTCGTACTAGCGGGAGGCAAGAGACCCAGTACTTC
V: TRBV30; size: many; J: TRBJ1-3; D: -; CDR3: CAWSLQGNTIYF; DNA: TGTGCCTGGAGTCTCCAGGGAAACACCATATATTTT
V: TRBV19; size: many; J: TRBJ1-5; D: -; CDR3: CASRRRGAFSNQPQHF; DNA: TGTGCCAGTAGACGCCGGGGGGCCTTTAGCAATCAGCCCCAGCATTTT
V: TRBV20-1; size: -; J: TRBJ1-5; D: TRBD1; CDR3: CSARRNRGENQPQHF; DNA: TGCAGTGCTAGACGTAACAGGGGGGAGAATCAGCCCCAGCATTTT
V: TRBV6-2/TRBV6-3; size: few; J: TRBJ2-1; D: -; CDR3: CASSYLVTGFQFF; DNA: TGTGCCAGCAGTTACCTGGTAACGGGTTTTCAGTTCTTC
V: TRBV12-3/TRBV12-4; size: many; J: TRBJ1-5; D: TRBD1; CDR3: CASRQGGQPQHF; DNA: TGTGCCAGCAGACAGGGGGGGCAGCCCCAGCATTTT
V: TRBV7-8; size: many; J: TRBJ2-5; D: TRBD2; CDR3: CASSSGTSGVQETQYF; DNA: TGTGCCAGCAGCTCTGGGACTAGCGGGGTCCAAGAGACCCAGTACTTC
V: TRBV7-2; size: many; J: TRBJ2-7; D: TRBD2; CDR3: CASSLGLAGVAYEQYF; DNA: TGTGCCAGCAGTCTGGGACTAGCGGGAGTCGCCTACGAGCAGTACTTC
V: TRBV12-3/TRBV12-4; size: many; J: TRBJ2-7; D: -; CDR3: CASSFSYRTYEQYF; DNA: TGTGCCAGCAGTTTTTCGTACAGAACCTACGAGCAGTACTTC
V: TRBV20-1; size: many; J: TRBJ1-5; D: -; CDR3: CSALVTASNQPQHF; DNA: TGCAGTGCTTTAGTAACGGCGAGCAATCAGCCCCAGCATTTT
V: TRBV12-3/TRBV12-4; size: -; J: TRBJ2-1; D: -; CDR3: CALSLEWGRRSYNEQFF; DNA: TGTGCCCTCTCACTAGAGTGGGGGCGACGCTCCTACAATGAGCAGTTCTTC
V: TRBV5-1; size: many; J: TRBJ1-2; D: -; CDR3: CASSLGQPQPSNYGYTF; DNA: TGCGCCAGCAGCTTGGGCCAACCACAGCCATCTAACTATGGCTACACCTTC
V: TRBV5-1; size: many; J: TRBJ1-1; D: TRBD1; CDR3: CASRWTGGYTEAFF; DNA: TGCGCCAGCAGGTGGACAGGGGGTTACACTGAAGCTTTCTTT
V: TRBV4-3; size: many; J: TRBJ1-2; D: -; CDR3: CASSQDQMSYGYTF; DNA: TGCGCCAGCAGCCAAGATCAGATGAGCTATGGCTACACCTTC
V: TRBV29-1; size: many; J: TRBJ2-1; D: TRBD2; CDR3: CSFSAGEGYNEQFF; DNA: TGCAGCTTTTCCGCGGGGGAAGGGTACAATGAGCAGTTCTTC
V: TRBV5-1; size: many; J: TRBJ1-5; D: -; CDR3: CASSLESGVQPQHF; DNA: TGCGCCAGCAGCTTGGAGTCAGGGGTTCAGCCCCAGCATTTT
V: TRBV9; size: many; J: TRBJ1-1; D: TRBD1; CDR3: CASSERTGLSFF; DNA: TGTGCCAGCAGCGAAAGGACAGGGCTATCTTTCTTT
V: TRBV7-9; size: many; J: TRBJ2-6; D: -; CDR3: CASSLGSGTGANVLTF; DNA: TGTGCCAGCAGCTTGGGCAGCGGGACAGGGGCCAACGTCCTGACTTTC
V: TRBV7-6; size: many; J: TRBJ2-2; D: TRBD1; CDR3: CASAFRTGGANTGELFF; DNA: TGTGCCAGCGCTTTTAGGACAGGGGGCGCGAACACCGGGGAGCTGTTTTTT
V: TRBV6-1; size: -; J: TRBJ2-4; D: TRBD2; CDR3: CASKEAGVHGGNIQYF; DNA: TGTGCCAGCAAAGAAGCGGGAGTCCACGGTGGAAACATTCAGTACTTC
V: TRBV27; size: many; J: TRBJ2-7; D: -; CDR3: CASSYPGQGTHEQYF; DNA: TGTGCCAGCAGCTACCCGGGGCAGGGAACCCACGAGCAGTACTTC
V: TRBV11-2; size: few; J: TRBJ1-4; D: -; CDR3: CASRLGTGATNEKLFF; DNA: TGTGCCAGCAGACTAGGGACGGGGGCAACTAATGAAAAACTGTTTTTT
V: TRBV6-1; size: many; J: TRBJ2-7; D: TRBD1; CDR3: CASSPIRQGHYEQYF; DNA: TGTGCCAGCAGCCCTATCAGACAGGGACACTACGAGCAGTACTTC
V: TRBV7-2; size: -; J: TRBJ2-7; D: -; CDR3: CASSFQGVGGYEQYF; DNA: TGTGCCAGCAGCTTCCAGGGCGTCGGGGGCTACGAGCAGTACTTC
V: TRBV11-2; size: many; J: TRBJ2-7; D: -; CDR3: CASSLSWGPSYEQYF; DNA: TGTGCCAGCAGCTTAAGCTGGGGTCCCTCCTACGAGCAGTACTTC
V: TRBV29-1; size: many; J: TRBJ1-2; D: -; CDR3: CSPGRGRVYGYTF; DNA: TGCAGCCCTGGCCGGGGCAGGGTCTATGGCTACACCTTC
V: TRBV27; size: many; J: TRBJ2-3; D: TRBD2; CDR3: CASSFRRTSQDTQYF; DNA: TGTGCCAGCAGTTTCCGCCGGACTAGCCAGGATACGCAGTATTTT
V: TRBV12-3/TRBV12-4; size: few; J: TRBJ2-1; D: TRBD2; CDR3: CASRLSGRGPRGQFF; DNA: TGTGCCAGCAGGCTTAGCGGGAGGGGTCCCCGGGGGCAGTTCTTC
V: TRBV25-1; size: many; J: TRBJ2-7; D: -; CDR3: CASSERGSGMIGQYF; DNA: TGTGCCAGCAGTGAACGGGGTTCAGGGATGATTGGCCAGTACTTC
V: TRBV6-2/TRBV6-3; size: many; J: TRBJ2-1; D: TRBD2; CDR3: CASSRLAGGILSYNEQFF; DNA: TGTGCCAGCAGCCGACTAGCGGGGGGTATACTCTCCTACAATGAGCAGTTCTTC
V: TRBV4-1; size: many; J: TRBJ1-1; D: -; CDR3: CASSQDKFMNTEAFF; DNA: TGCGCCAGCAGCCAAGATAAGTTCATGAACACTGAAGCTTTCTTT
V: TRBV20-1; size: many; J: TRBJ1-4; D: TRBD1; CDR3: CSAQDRGVEKLFF; DNA: TGCAGTGCTCAAGACAGGGGGGTTGAAAAACTGTTTTTT
V: TRBV11-2; size: many; J: TRBJ2-1; D: TRBD2; CDR3: CASTPRNSGGEQFF; DNA: TGTGCCAGCACCCCTAGGAATAGCGGGGGGGAGCAGTTCTTC
V: TRBV4-2; size: many; J: TRBJ1-2; D: -; CDR3: CASSQDPRYHGYTF; DNA: TGTGCCAGCAGCCAAGATCCCAGGTATCATGGCTACACCTTC
V: TRBV5-6; size: many; J: TRBJ2-1; D: -; CDR3: CASSAVLATSYNEQFF; DNA: TGTGCCAGCAGCGCGGTTCTAGCGACCTCCTACAATGAGCAGTTCTTC
V: TRBV25-1; size: many; J: TRBJ2-7; D: -; CDR3: CASSTTLRAYEQYF; DNA: TGTGCCAGCAGTACAACATTAAGGGCCTACGAGCAGTACTTC
V: TRBV10-2; size: many; J: TRBJ2-1; D: -; CDR3: CASRADSYNEQFF; DNA: TGCGCCAGCAGGGCTGACTCCTACAATGAGCAGTTCTTC
V: TRBV12-3/TRBV12-4; size: many; J: TRBJ2-7; D: TRBD2; CDR3: CASSSNGRGEQYF; DNA: TGTGCCAGCAGTTCTAACGGGCGGGGGGAGCAGTACTTC
V: TRBV4-2; size: many; J: TRBJ1-2; D: -; CDR3: CASSPSGGVGYTF; DNA: TGTGCCAGCAGCCCTTCGGGGGGAGTGGGCTACACCTTC
V: TRBV20-1; size: few; J: TRBJ1-5; D: -; CDR3: CCARDAGLYSNQPQHF; DNA: TGCTGTGCTAGAGATGCCGGCCTCTATAGCAATCAGCCCCAGCATTTT
V: TRBV3-1; size: many; J: TRBJ2-5; D: -; CDR3: CASSQLKYQETQYF; DNA: TGTGCCAGCAGCCAACTCAAGTACCAAGAGACCCAGTACTTC
V: TRBV7-2; size: many; J: TRBJ2-3; D: -; CDR3: CASSLVVDTDTQYF; DNA: TGTGCCAGCAGCTTAGTTGTGGACACAGATACGCAGTATTTT
V: TRBV5-5; size: -; J: TRBJ2-1; D: TRBD2; CDR3: CASSLVSSGHNEQFF; DNA: TGTGCCAGCAGCTTGGTGTCTAGCGGGCACAATGAGCAGTTCTTC
V: TRBV24-1; size: many; J: TRBJ2-1; D: TRBD2; CDR3: CATSDLRLAGNNEQFF; DNA: TGTGCCACCAGTGATTTAAGACTAGCGGGGAACAATGAGCAGTTCTTC
V: TRBV20-1; size: many; J: TRBJ1-1; D: TRBD1; CDR3: CSAAKTGARTEAFF; DNA: TGCAGTGCTGCCAAGACAGGGGCGAGGACTGAAGCTTTCTTT
V: TRBV15; size: many; J: TRBJ1-1; D: -; CDR3: CATRPSGGTEAFF; DNA: TGTGCCACCAGGCCTTCGGGAGGGACAGAAGCTTTCTTT
V: TRBV6-2/TRBV6-3; size: many; J: TRBJ2-7; D: TRBD1; CDR3: CASSYSIATGSPYEQYF; DNA: TGTGCCAGCAGTTACTCGATCGCGACAGGGAGCCCCTACGAGCAGTACTTC
V: TRBV28; size: many; J: TRBJ2-1; D: -; CDR3: CASSWTTYNEQFF; DNA: TGTGCCAGCAGTTGGACAACCTACAATGAGCAGTTCTTC